These 21 T cell receptor beta chains came from one sample sequenced in a study of cytomegalovirus exposure and HLA in healthy donors. PCR primers comprised 60 Vbeta and 13 Jbeta primers. This table comes from immunoSEQ multiplex PCR, and its TCRdb copy is limited to in-frame clones, with some not included. The sample lists under 200,000 clones, about 65% occurring once. The source material was PBMCs. The source of these receptors is a woman aged 18-29 years in good health and CMV-seropositive.

J is TRBJ2-3 and V is TRBV27, with 8 bases fitting TRBD1. Germline CDR1 is MNHEY and CDR2 is SMNVEV (reference sequence). This CDR3 has 18 residues. V lost 3 bases and J lost 5; bases outside the gene matches: 16. CDR3 nucleotides: TGTGCCAGCAGTTTCAGAACACCGGACAGGGAAGTCGGAGATACGCAGTATTTT. Protein: CASSFRTPDREVGDTQYF.

CDR3 sequence (DNA): TGTGCCAGCAGCATGGGACATTTCTCTGGAAACACCATATATTTT. Amino acids: CASSMGHFSGNTIYF. The chain links TRBV7-2 to TRBJ1-3; a possible D gene is TRBD1 (6 bases). V was clipped by 5 bases and J by 0 bases, with 11 bases between them. The CDR3 contains 15 residues. Germline V lookup: CDR1 SGHTA, CDR2 FQGNSA.

The chain uses TRBV19 and TRBJ2-7; D perhaps matches TRBD2 (6 bases). The CDR3 covers 12 residues. Trimming stripped 5 bases from V and 6 bases from J, with 11 bases between. CDR1 LNHDA and CDR2 SQIVND come from the germline V gene (reference sequence). CDR3 protein: CASSLEGGEQYF. CDR3 bases: TGTGCCAGTAGTCTCGAGGGAGGCGAGCAGTACTTC.

The V call is TRBV5-6, the J call TRBJ2-2, with 7 bases fitting TRBD2. The CDR3 extends over 17 amino acids. V lost 2 bases, J lost 5 bases, and 12 bases stayed unmatched. Germline V gives CDR1 SGHDT, CDR2 YYEEEE. CDR3 region: CASSFYQGGRRTGELFF. CDR3 bases: TGTGCCAGCAGCTTTTATCAGGGAGGGAGGCGTACCGGGGAGCTGTTTTTT.

The chain employs TRBV7-2 and TRBJ2-5; the match to TRBD1 covers 8 bases. After removal of 6 bases from V and 1 base from J, the junction contained 4 bases not matched to a gene. There are 14 residues in the CDR3. CDR1 and CDR2 (germline): SGHTA, FQGNSA. Here the CDR3 DNA reads TGTGCCAGCAGTTTCCAGGGGGCCCAAGAGACCCAGTACTTC. Translation: CASSFQGAQETQYF.

This chain joins TRBV19 and TRBJ2-7; 8 bases are shared with TRBD1. Per the germline V gene, CDR1 is LNHDA and CDR2 is SQIVND (reference sequence). This CDR3 region has 16 residues. V gave up 3 bases and J gave up 4 bases; unmatched junction bases: 11. CDR3 sequence: CASSMESRGRGYEQYF. Here the CDR3 DNA reads TGTGCCAGTAGTATGGAATCCAGGGGGCGTGGGTACGAGCAGTACTTC. Together with reference TRBV19 and TRBJ2-7, the CDR3 gives the full variable domain: DGGITQSPKYLFRKEGQNVTLSCEQNLNHDAMYWYRQDPGQGLRLIYYSQIVNDFQKGDIAEGYSVSREKKESFPLTVTSAQKNPTAFYLCASSMESRGRGYEQYFGPGTRLTVT.

The V call is TRBV6-1, the J call TRBJ1-2; 7 nucleotides match TRBD1. The CDR3 is made up of 14 amino acids. The germline gives CDR1 MNHNS, CDR2 SASEGT. J was trimmed by 2 bases and V by 5 bases; bases with no gene match: 5. Written as DNA, the CDR3 is TGTGCCAGCAGTATTCAGGGGGTAAACTATGGCTACACCTTC. Its protein is CASSIQGVNYGYTF.

The chain employs TRBV5-6 and TRBJ2-5; possible D gene TRBD1, 8 bases. Germline V lookup: CDR1 SGHDT, CDR2 YYEEEE. Trimming took 1 base from V and 2 from J, leaving 24 bases between them. This CDR3 has 19 amino acids. CDR3 sequence reads: CASSLLRGVGQVFQETQYF. The CDR3 nucleotides are TGTGCCAGCAGCTTGTTACGGGGGGTGGGACAGGTTTTTCAAGAGACCCAGTACTTC.

This chain joins TRBV7-9 and TRBJ1-1; TRBD1 matches at 7 bases. With V trimmed by 1 base and J by 1 base, 3 bases remained unmatched. This CDR3 has 15 amino acids. Germline values: CDR1 SEHNR, CDR2 FQNEAQ (reference sequence). CDR3 protein: CASSLVGTANTEAFF. The CDR3 nucleotides are TGTGCCAGCAGCTTAGTGGGGACAGCGAACACTGAAGCTTTCTTT.

V usage is TRBV6-1 and J usage is TRBJ1-5; D is unresolved. The CDR3 is made up of 16 amino acids. V was pared by 0 bases and J by 4 bases, with 13 bases between. The germline gives CDR1 MNHNS, CDR2 SASEGT. Written as DNA, the CDR3 is TGTGCCAGCAGTGAAGCGCGGAGGGTGCCGAATCAGCCCCAGCATTTT. Translated, it gives CASSEARRVPNQPQHF.

For the CDR3, the DNA is TGTGCCAGCAGTGAATGGTTTGTTACTAGCGGGGGTACAGATACGCAGTATTTT. This codes for CASSEWFVTSGGTDTQYF. This chain uses TRBV6-1 with TRBJ2-3, with 11 bases that match TRBD2. The CDR3 length is 18 residues. Germline CDR1 reads MNHNS; CDR2 reads SASEGT. With V trimmed by 2 bases and J by 3 bases, 10 bases remained unmatched.

This clone was seen a single time. The chain couples TRBV5-6 to TRBJ1-3; no reliable D call. The germline V and J ends were trimmed by 0 bases and 0 bases, with 7 bases remaining between them. The CDR3 is 15 amino acids. The V gene's germline CDR1 is SGHDT and CDR2 YYEEEE. The CDR3 nucleotides read TGTGCCAGCAGCTTGGTGTCAGGCTCTGGAAACACCATATATTTT. Translated, it gives CASSLVSGSGNTIYF.

The chain has TRBV19 and TRBJ1-2; D is uncertain. V was clipped by 3 bases and J by 5 bases, with 10 bases between them. The CDR3 runs to 13 residues. Per the germline V gene, CDR1 is LNHDA and CDR2 is SQIVND (reference sequence). CDR3 in DNA: TGTGCCAGTAGTATCGCCTCCAGATATGGCTACACCTTC. Translation gives CASSIASRYGYTF.

This clone appeared a few times. This chain joins TRBV6-1 and TRBJ2-1; TRBD1 agrees at 7 bases. The CDR3 runs to 14 residues. CDR1 MNHNS and CDR2 SASEGT come from the germline V gene. The ends lost 6 bases at V and 8 bases at J; junction bases unmatched: 10. The CDR3 DNA sequence: TGTGCCAGCAGGACGGACAGGATGAACGATGAGCAGTTCTTC. It is translated as CASRTDRMNDEQFF.

The rearrangement uses TRBV5-6 and TRBJ2-5; D uncertain. The J call could be wrong; TRBJ2-7 is a better fit for the DNA end. This CDR3 has 14 amino acids. Germline values: CDR1 SGHDT, CDR2 YYEEEE. The chain's CDR3 is CASSLKVSEYEQYF. Written as DNA, the CDR3 is TGTGCCAGCAGCTTGAAAGTCTCTGAATACGAGCAGTACTTC.

The V gene is TRBV28, the J gene TRBJ2-7; D possibly corresponds to TRBD1 (6 bases). Per the germline V gene, CDR1 is MDHEN and CDR2 is SYDVKM. Trimming cost V 4 bases and J 0 bases, with 16 bases left between them. CDR3 length equals 16 residues. CDR3 in DNA: TGTGCCAGCAGTTCACAGGGAGAGGGGAGCTCCTACGAGCAGTACTTC. Its protein is CASSSQGEGSSYEQYF.

This chain uses TRBV27 with TRBJ2-7; D ambiguous. From germline, CDR1 is MNHEY and CDR2 SMNVEV (reference sequence). The V and J ends lost 2 bases and 1 base respectively, with 12 bases between them. The CDR3 is 15 residues long. Here the CDR3 DNA reads TGTGCCAGCAGTTTAGTGGCAGTCCCTTCCTACGAGCAGTACTTC. This encodes CASSLVAVPSYEQYF.

The CDR3 coding sequence is TGTGCCAGCACCGGCTCTGGAAACACCATATATTTT. This codes for CASTGSGNTIYF. The chain uses TRBV5-4 and TRBJ1-3; D ambiguous. Trimming stripped 6 bases from V and 0 bases from J, with 4 bases between. CDR3 size: 12 residues. The germline V gene has CDR1 SGHNT and CDR2 YYREEE (reference sequence).

This clone has more than one count but fewer than ten. V usage is TRBV2 and J usage is TRBJ2-3, with D possibly being TRBD1 (5 bases). The CDR3 consists of 12 residues. Germline V gene data show CDR1 as SNHLY and CDR2 as FYNNEI. Between the trimmed V and J ends, which lost 7 bases and 5 bases, there was a span of 10 bases. The CDR3 bases are TGTGCCAGCACCGGGCAGGGAGATACGCAGTATTTT. Protein product: CASTGQGDTQYF.

This chain joins TRBV6-5 and TRBJ2-3; D perhaps matches TRBD2 (6 bases). Trimming shortened V by 5 bases and J by 6 bases, and 12 bases separated the two germline ends. The CDR3 consists of 13 residues. The germline CDR1 and CDR2 sequences are MNHEY and SVGAGI. CDR3 protein: CASSTGTGDTQYF. CDR3 DNA sequence: TGTGCCAGCAGTACGGGGACTGGGGATACGCAGTATTTT.

This clone was detected only a few times. The same CDR3 is also encoded by other DNA sequences in this sample. This chain joins TRBV7-9 and TRBJ2-5, with TRBD2 matching over 11 bases. J gave up 2 bases and V 3 bases, and 2 bases lay outside the gene matches. CDR3 length: 15 residues. Per germline, CDR1 SEHNR and CDR2 FQNEAQ (reference sequence). CDR3 DNA sequence: TGTGCCAGCAGCTTTGGGACTAGCGGACAAGAGACCCAGTACTTC. Its protein product is CASSFGTSGQETQYF.